The clone carrying this TCR beta chain was picked up a small number of times. What it recognizes is unknown. The time point here: newly diagnosed GD, antithyroid drugs for less than 3 months. Extracted RNA from PBMCs served as the source of the TCR library. Arm-PCR with iRepertoire HTBI primers amplified the CDR3 regions for these TCR beta libraries. TCRdb re-derived calls from the multiplex PCR reads in MiXCR, one entry per CDR3 protein. In the table there are roughly 610,000 distinct CDR3 sequences, 15% to 20% of which are singletons. The entry originates in a study of regulatory T cells in long-lasting Graves disease. Study-level points and caveats: Persistent Graves' patients showed less TCR diversity than newly diagnosed patients showed.

Trimming took 7 bases from V and 6 from J, leaving 9 bases between them. CDR1 is SGHRS, CDR2 YFSETQ, per germline. This CDR3 contains 11 residues. This sample also appeared in a second study, on T cells in Graves' hyperthyroidism and ophthalmopathy. As that report states: Diagnoses used clinical symptoms, serum thyroxine and TRAb, thyroid ultrasound and orbital computed tomography. A first-round RT-PCR of the TCR CDR3 used the HTBI primer set.

The input for sequencing was peripheral blood mononuclear cells (PBMCs), taken at new diagnosis, from a patient treated with antithyroid drugs. This TCR was sampled from a woman aged 25-40 years with Graves disease. This chain joins TRBV5-1 and TRBJ2-3; no reliable D call. CDR3 in amino acids: CASQALDTQYF. The CDR3 coding sequence is TGCGCCAGCCAGGCGCTTGATACGCAGTATTTT.